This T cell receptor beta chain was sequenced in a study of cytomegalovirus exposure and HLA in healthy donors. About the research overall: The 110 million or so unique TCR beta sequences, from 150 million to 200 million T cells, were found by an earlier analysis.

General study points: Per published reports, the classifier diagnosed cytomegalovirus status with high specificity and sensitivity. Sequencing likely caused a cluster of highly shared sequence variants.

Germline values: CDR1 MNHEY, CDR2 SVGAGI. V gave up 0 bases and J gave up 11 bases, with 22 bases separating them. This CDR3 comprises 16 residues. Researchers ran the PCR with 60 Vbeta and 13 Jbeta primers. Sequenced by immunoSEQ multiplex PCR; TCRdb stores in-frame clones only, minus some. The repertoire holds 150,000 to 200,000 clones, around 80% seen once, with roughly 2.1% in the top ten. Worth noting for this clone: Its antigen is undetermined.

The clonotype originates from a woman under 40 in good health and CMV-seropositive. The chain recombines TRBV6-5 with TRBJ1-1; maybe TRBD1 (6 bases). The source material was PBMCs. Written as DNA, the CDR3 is TGTGCCAGCAGTTACTCGATGTCGGGGGGCTTAGTGACGGCTTTCTTT. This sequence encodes CASSYSMSGGLVTAFF.